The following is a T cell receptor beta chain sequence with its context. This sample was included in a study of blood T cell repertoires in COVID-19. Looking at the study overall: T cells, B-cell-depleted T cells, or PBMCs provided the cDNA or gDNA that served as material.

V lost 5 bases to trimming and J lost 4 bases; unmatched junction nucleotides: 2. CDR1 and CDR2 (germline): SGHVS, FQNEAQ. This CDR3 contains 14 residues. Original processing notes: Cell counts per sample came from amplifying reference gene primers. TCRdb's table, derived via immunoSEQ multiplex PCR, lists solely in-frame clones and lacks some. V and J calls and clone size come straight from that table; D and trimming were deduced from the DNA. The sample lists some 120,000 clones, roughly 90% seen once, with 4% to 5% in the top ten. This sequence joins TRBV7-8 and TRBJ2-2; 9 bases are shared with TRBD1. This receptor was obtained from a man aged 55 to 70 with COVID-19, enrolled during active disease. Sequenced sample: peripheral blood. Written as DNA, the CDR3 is TGTGCCAGCAGCCCGACAGGGGGCACCGGGGAGCTGTTTTTT. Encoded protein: CASSPTGGTGELFF.